This entry is about one TCR beta chain. It lacks a known antigen. It has no much larger one-base neighbor in the sample; base qualities were not kept. The sample is drawn from a study of shared clonotypes between healthy human individuals (dated by TCRdb to 2020 to 2022). For context, the study as a whole: The cohort comprised a couple of women and a few men aged 18 to 49 years. To estimate repertoire size and how much clonotype sharing occurs between individuals, the study deeply sequenced the blood TCR repertoires of about 5 healthy adults. Between about 0.85 and 10 billion PBMCs per donor were obtained by leukapheresis. Per donor, three plates each were used for CD4 naive and CD4 memory, two for CD8 naive, and one for CD8 memory. Different laboratories and diverse techniques were used to prepare libraries and sequence TCR repertoires, to increase sequencing depth and limit assay-specific biases. The paper as a whole reports these results and caveats: Across a handful of donors, roughly 5.1% of naive CD4, approximately 3.5% of naive CD8, about 2.3% of memory CD4, and over 0.35% of memory CD8 clonotypes were shared. Based on pairwise subsampling, the degree of clonotype sharing among donors was expected to be affected by sequencing depth. Compared with non-shared clonotypes, the clonotypes found in all four sorted-subset donors had higher generation probabilities. Naive subsets generally had larger estimated clonotype richness than memory subsets did. Sampling was limited to blood, and TCR repertoires in tissue likely differ from TCR repertoires in blood. The small number of donors limited the genetic and exposure-history diversity represented. Even with the large sequencing depth, rarefaction of the sorted-subset datasets indicated that sequencing was incomplete.

Using the deep immunoSEQ assay, TCR CDR3 regions were amplified from genomic DNA by multiplex PCR. Genomic DNA extracted from each cell subset was distributed evenly over all wells of several immunoSEQ 96-well plates, and each plate served as one replicate. For sorted subsets, roughly 200 ng of genomic DNA, equivalent to around 31,000 T cell genomes, went into each replicate PCR. Purified libraries were quantified with a Qubit 3.0 fluorometer, sized on a Bioanalyzer 2100, and re-quantified with the KAPA Library Quantification kit. Each immunoSEQ 96-well plate was sequenced on its own single-read 150-cycle Illumina NextSeq 550 flow cell. The published analysis was carried out like this. Because the immunoSEQ output included only junctional sequences and no quality scores, the filtering could not be the same as the filtering used for full-length reads. To assign V/J genes and CDR3, sequences were annotated using PyIR, a Python wrapper for IgBLAST v1.9, with IMGT germline references. Reads were removed for weak V/J assignments (E-value above 1e-6), missing CDR3, stop codons, out-of-frame junctions, or ambiguous translated residues. A V3J clonotype was defined by an identical inferred V gene, J gene, and CDR3 amino acid sequence. To compute the percentage overlap between repertoires, the number of shared unique clonotypes was divided by the size of the smaller repertoire. Three approaches were used to assess repertoire richness: RTK rarefaction, the Chao1 estimator, and Recon v2.1 estimates of unobserved clonotypes. OLGA was used to compute generation probabilities for all TCRbeta clonotypes that the gDNA method yielded from several donors. The source is immuneACCESS, and TCRdb retained only in-frame sequences with V and J called. Part of the clones is not carried over; for the studies checked, unresolved V genes explain less than half of this, and the remainder is unexplained. That table furnishes V, J and clone size, whereas the DNA furnished D and trimming. The sample contains some 1,900,000 clones, over 85% of them found a single time. Less than 1.5% of the sample lies in the top ten.

CD8 naive samples consisted of CD45RO-negative cells that were positively selected for CCR7, yielding a CD45RA+CCR7+ population without TemRA cells. The donors were healthy, HIV-negative adults with no recently reported acute infections or vaccinations. Every donor was a Caucasian adult residing in Nashville, Tennessee, USA. Blood was obtained by leukapheresis, after which PBMCs were separated by Ficoll-Histopaque density gradient centrifugation and cryopreserved in liquid nitrogen vapor phase. Analytical flow cytometry was used to check the purity and quantity of every magnetically sorted T cell population. Genomic DNA was isolated from every sorted fraction and measured by UV absorbance on a Nanodrop 2000c. Trimming takes 7 bases from V and 3 bases from J, and the germline ends sit 9 bases apart. CDR1 and CDR2 were assigned from the germline V gene as SNHLY and FYNNEI. Taken from cysteine to phenylalanine, the CDR3 has 12 residues. Only the CDR3 DNA stays, 36 bases, in frame from base 1.

Recombination joined TRBV2 with TRBJ1-2; the D segment could be TRBD1, given 5 matching bases. Sequenced material: naive CD8+ T cells sorted from blood. In light of the paper, this sample's cell subset or site label describes: CD45RA+CCR7+. This TCR was recovered from a man aged 18 to 30 in good health. The CDR3 here reads CASTPRDYGYTF. The DNA sequence reads TGTGCCAGCACTCCCAGGGACTATGGCTACACCTTC.